This TCR beta chain derives from a study of shared clonotypes between healthy human individuals. The donor population consisted of healthy HIV-negative adults with no recent acute infections or vaccinations. General observations from the study: Only blood samples were collected, and tissue repertoires likely differ.

This clone was detected a few times. Its specificity is not known. Profiling relied on immunoSEQ multiplex PCR, and the TCRdb table lists in-frame clones only, not all of them. The sample comprises some 2,500,000 clones, 85% to 95% of which are singletons, and 0.37% rests with the top ten. The CDR3 is made up of 15 amino acids. Between the trimmed V and J ends, which lost 3 bases and 0 bases, there was a span of 9 bases. Germline assignment: CDR1 KGHSH and CDR2 LQKENI. This receptor was identified in a man aged 18 to 29 in good health. Some clones in this sample may be carry-over from other donors' samples. The chain joins TRBV18 to TRBJ1-3; D remains ambiguous. The sample comprised naive CD4+ T cells from PBMCs. Subset in this sample: CD45RA+ positively selected. The CDR3 region has the DNA TGTGCCAGCTCACCTTACGGCAGCTCTGGAAACACCATATATTTT. The encoded protein is CASSPYGSSGNTIYF.